Detailed here is one TCR beta chain. The antigen it binds to is not known. No qualities accompany the bases; no much larger clone lies one base away. To estimate absolute template abundance from read counts, synthetic TCR analog templates were spiked into each PCR. The immunoSEQ assay was used to amplify TCRbeta CDR3 regions from genomic DNA with bias-controlled V and J gene primers. Rearranged TCRbeta segments were sequenced at approximately 20X coverage. From the authors' description of their analysis: Sequencing errors were corrected by clustering and CDR3s were annotated against IMGT to assign V, D and J genes. Only productive TCRbeta rearrangements were used in downstream analyses, excluding out-of-frame or stop-codon sequences. To compute clonality, Shannon entropy was normalized by the log of the number of unique productive sequences and then subtracted from one. Clones differing between time points or between blood and tumor were identified by Fisher's exact test with Benjamini-Hochberg correction at adjusted p below 0.01. TCRdb re-hosts the immuneACCESS table, in-frame sequences only. Its copies lack some clones; in the studies checked, an unresolved V gene accounts for under half of them, and the cause for the rest is not known. Clone size and the V and J calls come from that table; the DNA yielded D and trimming. A total of tens of thousands of clones appear in this sample, around 88% of them only once. Of the sample, about 22% falls within the top ten clones.

This specimen belongs to a study of PD-L1 blockade in urothelial cancer (dated by TCRdb to about 2017). Regarding the research as a whole: All patients started therapy around 2014 and received atezolizumab 1,200 mg intravenously every 3 weeks. About 90% of the 29 patients were identified as males with urothelial cancer of bladder origin, and a prior smoking history was reported by 18 of 29 patients. Patients had an ECOG performance status of 0 or 1 and had received between 0 and 3 prior chemotherapy regimens. Blood samples were analyzed at two time points: 3 weeks after treatment start (second dose) and 6 weeks after treatment start. Blood samples gave a median of approximately 150,000 T cells and 88,000 or so unique TCRs, with a median clonality of around 0.08. Somatic, immune and clinical correlates of response to PD-L1 blockade with atezolizumab in urothelial cancer were the focus of an exploratory multi-omic analysis. TCR sequencing covered pretreatment tumor samples and matched, serially collected peripheral blood taken before and after atezolizumab treatment. Durable clinical benefit was defined as a progression-free survival longer than 6 months, and TCR features were additionally tested against progression-free survival and overall survival. Whole exome sequencing and RNA sequencing of pretreatment tumors were performed alongside TCR sequencing in the same patients. Durable clinical benefit was achieved by nine patients and was not achieved by 20 patients. Around 29 patients had pretreatment blood TCR-seq, about 25 had at least one posttreatment blood collection, and about 25 had tumor TCR-seq.

CDR1 and CDR2 were assigned from the germline V gene (reference sequence) as LNHNV and YYDKDF. The CDR3 contains 16 residues, cysteine and phenylalanine counted. The CDR3 DNA has 48 bases and is translated from base 1. V drops 1 base and J drops 1 base, leaving 13 bases in between. The sample's time point label, decoded: peripheral blood 6 weeks after treatment start. A total of around 30 patients with locally advanced or metastatic urothelial carcinoma, treated at Memorial Sloan Kettering on a trial protocol, made up the cohort. Peripheral blood mononuclear cells were collected from each patient pretreatment and during treatment, giving between 1 and 8 total time points per patient. The Qiagen DNeasy Blood extraction kit was used to purify genomic DNA from total PBMCs and tumor samples. Collected pretreatment and during treatment, PBMCs were isolated and stored as previously described. Findings and caveats that apply to the study as a whole: Improved progression-free and overall survival was found to be associated with pretreatment peripheral blood TCR clonality below the median. Small sample size (n of about 29) and many exploratory analyses mean the results are intended to be hypothesis-generating. Patients with durable benefit showed greater expansion of tumor-associated TCR clones in peripheral blood 3 weeks after starting treatment (n ≈ 21, p = 0.022).

The starting material was PBMCs, obtained around atezolizumab (anti-PD-L1) treatment. This receptor chain uses TRBV15 and TRBJ1-1, with TRBD1 perhaps the D gene, on 6 matching bases. The TCR was taken from a man between 60 and 75 years old with urothelial cancer. The CDR3 here reads CATSRGRGKGNTEAFF. DNA sequence: TGTGCCACCAGCAGAGGCAGGGGAAAAGGGAACACTGAAGCTTTCTTT. Supplemented by the reference TRBV15 and TRBJ1-1 proteins around the CDR3, the complete variable domain is DAMVIQNPRYQVTQFGKPVTLSCSQTLNHNVMYWYQQKSSQAPKLLFHYYDKDFNNEADTPDNFQSRRPNTSFCFLDIRSPGLGDTAMYLCATSRGRGKGNTEAFFGQGTRLTVV.